This T cell receptor beta chain was observed in a study of neoadjuvant anti-PD-1 for oral cavity cancer. At the level of the study: Before surgery, most patients got three to four biweekly 3 mg/kg nivolumab doses.

Here immunoSEQ multiplex PCR was the method, and the copy in TCRdb shows in-frame clones only, minus some. The sample records approximately 17,000 clones, 55% to 75% being singletons. The CDR3 has 18 amino acids. V lost 0 bases to trimming and J lost 5 bases; unmatched junction nucleotides: 7. Germline values: CDR1 MGHRA, CDR2 YSYEKL. This material consisted of PBMCs, taken before nivolumab (anti-PD-1) treatment. This TCR was sampled from a person between 40 and 79 years old with oral cavity squamous cell carcinoma. The chain recombines TRBV4-1 with TRBJ2-5; TRBD2 aligns across 15 bases. The CDR3 loop reads CASSQDGTSGRIGETQYF. CDR3 bases: TGCGCCAGCAGCCAAGACGGGACTAGCGGGAGGATTGGCGAGACCCAGTACTTC.